This is a list of T cell receptor beta chains from one sample in a study of blood T cell repertoires in COVID-19. Produced via immunoSEQ multiplex PCR; TCRdb's table is partial and in-frame only. Among 70,000 to 100,000 clones, around 87% were seen once, and the ten largest hold about 4.3%. Input material: peripheral blood. The receptors were gathered from a woman older than 75 with active or convalescent COVID-19. Both conserved end residues are trimmed from each CDR3. A D gene is named only where the DNA matches it firmly.

v_gene	d_gene	j_gene	len	CDR3aa
TRBV3-1/TRBV3-2	.	TRBJ2-1	11	ASSSRGLWEQF
TRBV6-2/TRBV6-3	TRBD2	TRBJ2-3	14	ASTPGRAIGGDTQY
TRBV3-1/TRBV3-2	TRBD1	TRBJ1-1	12	ASSQATGRGLAF
TRBV10-3	TRBD2	TRBJ2-1	14	AISPGTSGTYNEQF
TRBV27	.	TRBJ2-1	12	ASRSRPSYNEQF
TRBV19	TRBD1	TRBJ1-1	12	ASSMRQGGTEAF
TRBV24-1	TRBD2	TRBJ2-3	15	ATSETPGSGMRDTQY
TRBV7-3	TRBD2	TRBJ2-1	13	ASSPSGDSYNEQF
TRBV29-1	.	TRBJ1-3	9	SVVLGNTIY
TRBV30	TRBD2	TRBJ2-1	12	AWSPPNGRHEQF
TRBV6-2/TRBV6-3	TRBD1	TRBJ1-2	11	ASSRQGNYGYT
TRBV6-5	TRBD1	TRBJ1-6	12	ASSYRGQGSPLH
TRBV10-2	.	TRBJ2-5	11	ASSGGVQETQY
TRBV14	.	TRBJ2-5	13	ASSQGLAGQETQY
TRBV10-3	.	TRBJ1-4	14	AISESGQTTNEKLF
TRBV5-6	TRBD2	TRBJ2-5	16	ASSLVLRLREGRETQY
TRBV18	.	TRBJ2-6	14	ASSPPPHSGANVLT
TRBV4-1	TRBD1	TRBJ2-5	13	ASSQGQGAGETQY
TRBV7-2	TRBD1	TRBJ1-1	11	ASSQQGGTEAF
TRBV6-5	TRBD1	TRBJ2-3	12	ASRVTGSTDTQY
TRBV27	.	TRBJ1-2	11	ASSLSRNYGYT
TRBV5-1	TRBD1	TRBJ1-4	12	ASSAGQGSGKLF
TRBV5-1	TRBD2	TRBJ2-2	12	ASSFPGGPGELF
TRBV5-1	TRBD1	TRBJ2-5	14	ASSNQGQIVQETQY
TRBV25-1	.	TRBJ2-3	13	ASSEPAEGTDTQY
TRBV6-5	.	TRBJ1-1	9	ASSYYGEAF
TRBV9	TRBD2	TRBJ2-7	16	ASSVGLGGLAADYEQY
TRBV19	.	TRBJ1-2	11	ASSIQGNYGYT
TRBV7-2	TRBD2	TRBJ2-1	13	ASSRGRAGGNEQF
TRBV28	TRBD1	TRBJ1-5	15	ASSLSGQGDSNQPQH
TRBV28	.	TRBJ1-2	10	ASREGNYGYT
TRBV24-1	TRBD2	TRBJ2-1	14	ATRGASAGGYNEQF
TRBV19	TRBD1	TRBJ2-7	13	ASRGTGGRSYEQY
TRBV15	TRBD1	TRBJ2-1	13	ATMDGQGGWNEQF
TRBV19	.	TRBJ1-3	14	AAAQVPRRPGNTIY
TRBV28	TRBD1	TRBJ1-5	14	ASRSGTGGSWQPQH
TRBV30	TRBD1	TRBJ2-1	11	AWSVDRGHEQF
TRBV9	TRBD2	TRBJ2-3	12	ASNNGGSADTQY
TRBV7-2	TRBD2	TRBJ2-1	12	ASSLGTSAGEQF
TRBV5-1	TRBD1	TRBJ1-1	12	ASRAGGWVTEAF
TRBV28	.	TRBJ1-3	13	ASSFWGPSGNTIY
TRBV5-1	.	TRBJ2-6	17	ASSLSELTVASGANVLT
TRBV24-1	.	TRBJ1-1	13	ATTSGRQGYSEAF
TRBV4-1	.	TRBJ2-3	12	ASSPQRGTDTQY
TRBV7-2	.	TRBJ2-1	12	ASSLGDWTLGTF
TRBV27	.	TRBJ2-7	12	ASSLSAGPYEQY
TRBV28	.	TRBJ2-7	12	ASSLPPRGYEQY
TRBV6-5	TRBD1	TRBJ1-5	13	ASRRQGNSNQPQH